These 14 T cell receptor beta chains came from one sample sequenced in a study of T cells in Graves' hyperthyroidism and ophthalmopathy. Amplification targeted TCR beta CDR3 regions from RNA transcripts. During a first-round RT-PCR of the TCR CDR3, the HTBI primer set was used. TCRdb re-analysed the multiplex PCR reads in MiXCR, keeping a single row per CDR3 protein. The sample lists about 560,000 distinct CDR3 sequences, roughly a sixth occurring once. Sequencing input: blood. The receptors were gathered from a woman between 18 and 29 years old with Graves' hyperthyroidism.

This clonotype was recorded at least ten times. The chain combines TRBV6-1 with TRBJ2-5; D gene uncertain. Germline values: CDR1 MNHNS, CDR2 SASEGT. This CDR3 spans 15 amino acids. V lost 5 bases to trimming and J lost 5 bases, with 18 bases between them. The CDR3 bases are TGTGCCAGCAGTCCAGGCCCGGTCGCTCGGGAGACCCAGTACTTC. It is translated as CASSPGPVARETQYF.

This clonotype was seen a few times. The chain is built from TRBV20-1 and TRBJ2-1; no clear D. The V and J ends lost 6 bases and 7 bases respectively, with 13 bases between them. Germline V CDR1 and CDR2: DFQATT, SNEGSKA (reference sequence). This CDR3 is built from 12 residues. CDR3 sequence reads: CSAVGLGNEQFF. The CDR3 DNA reads TGCAGTGCCGTGGGGTTGGGGAATGAGCAGTTCTTC.

This clonotype was seen many times. J is TRBJ1-1 and V is TRBV6-5; D gene ambiguous. Trimming pared 2 bases from V and 3 bases from J, leaving 13 bases between. The CDR3 covers 15 residues. The germline V gene encodes CDR1 MNHEY and CDR2 SVGAGI. Here the CDR3 DNA reads TGTGCCAGCAGTTACGCACGAATAGAGGACACTGAAGCTTTCTTT. Translation: CASSYARIEDTEAFF.

This clonotype was found many times. J is TRBJ2-3 and V is TRBV5-5, with D possibly TRBD1 on 6 matching bases. Germline values: CDR1 SGHKS, CDR2 YYEKEE (reference sequence). V dropped 2 bases and J dropped 2 bases, with 15 bases sitting between them. This CDR3 spans 16 amino acids. The DNA for the CDR3 is TGTGCCAGCAGCTTCCACCCAACAGGGTCCACAGATACGCAGTATTTT. Translated, it gives CASSFHPTGSTDTQYF.

The chain joins TRBV24-1 to TRBJ1-5, with 7 bases matching TRBD1. The CDR3 has 14 amino acids. From germline, CDR1 is KGHDR and CDR2 SFDVKD. Trimming removed 5 bases from V and 6 bases from J; junction bases left unmatched: 6. The CDR3 loop is CATSGTGEAQPQHF. CDR3 coding DNA: TGTGCCACCAGTGGCACAGGGGAAGCTCAGCCCCAGCATTTT.

The chain employs TRBV5-5 and TRBJ1-2; 9 bases are a match to TRBD1. The germline gives CDR1 SGHKS, CDR2 YYEKEE (reference sequence). Germline trimming cut 4 bases from V and 5 bases from J; bases unmatched to any gene: 3. The CDR3 totals 13 residues. CDR3: CASSRDRVYGYTF. The CDR3 DNA is TGTGCCAGCAGCCGGGACAGGGTTTATGGCTACACCTTC.

This clonotype turned up a few times. The chain employs TRBV4-1 and TRBJ1-4; 9 nucleotides agree with TRBD1. Germline V gene data show CDR1 as MGHRA and CDR2 as YSYEKL. Germline trimming cut 2 bases from V and 7 bases from J; bases unmatched to any gene: 8. The CDR3 runs 16 residues. The CDR3 here is CASSQPGQGRSEKLFF. CDR3 bases: TGCGCCAGCAGCCAACCAGGACAGGGGAGGAGTGAAAAACTGTTTTTT.

This clonotype was counted ten times or more. The chain couples TRBV6-1 to TRBJ1-1, with TRBD1 as a possible D gene (6 bases). The CDR3 totals 15 residues. Germline V CDR1 and CDR2: MNHNS, SASEGT. Trimming cost V 4 bases and J 3 bases, with 15 bases left between them. CDR3 region: CASSGTGLGYTEAFF. The DNA for the CDR3 is TGTGCCAGCAGTGGCACAGGGCTTGGCTACACTGAAGCTTTCTTT.

The sample holds many counts of this clonotype. The CDR3 DNA reads as TGTGCCAGCAGCCTCCCTCGCGGGGGTTCTTATACGCAGTATTTT. Its protein is CASSLPRGGSYTQYF. The rearrangement joins TRBV12-3 or TRBV12-4 to TRBJ2-3, with TRBD2 matching 7 bases. Germline trimming cut 6 bases from V and 7 bases from J; bases unmatched to any gene: 13. CDR3 length: 15 amino acids.

Many counts were recorded for this clonotype. The chain carries TRBV12-5 and TRBJ1-1; D gene ambiguous. With 8 bases removed from V and 1 base from J, the gap between germline ends came to 8 bases. The CDR3 totals 12 residues. Germline CDR1 is LGHNT and CDR2 is FRNRAP. CDR3 residues: CASRSGNTEAFF. The CDR3, as DNA: TGTGCTAGTCGGAGCGGGAACACTGAAGCTTTCTTT. Together with reference TRBV12-5 and TRBJ1-1, the CDR3 gives the full variable domain: DARVTQTPRHKVTEMGQEVTMRCQPILGHNTVFWYRQTMMQGLELLAYFRNRAPLDDSGMPKDRFSAEMPDATLATLKIQPSEPRDSAVYFCASRSGNTEAFFGQGTRLTVV.

CDR3 nucleotide sequence: TGTGCCAGTTACACTATGGGGACCCAAAACCGCGCAGATACGCAGTATTTT. Its protein is CASYTMGTQNRADTQYF. The chain has TRBV12-3 or TRBV12-4 and TRBJ2-3; D is perhaps TRBD1 or TRBD2 (5 bases each). The CDR3 sequence is 17 residues long. Between the trimmed V and J ends, which lost 9 bases and 4 bases, there was a span of 26 bases.

The table lists this clonotype with many counts. The chain couples TRBV12-3 or TRBV12-4 to TRBJ2-3; D remains unclear. The CDR3 covers 15 residues. Trimming removed 8 bases at V and 4 bases at J, with 19 bases between. Here the CDR3 reads CASHAPGEDADTQYF. CDR3 bases: TGTGCCAGCCACGCACCAGGAGAGGACGCAGATACGCAGTATTTT.

This clonotype was observed at least ten times. This chain uses TRBV29-1 with TRBJ1-5, with D tentatively TRBD1 (5 bases). This CDR3 has 13 residues. Germline assignment: CDR1 SQVTM and CDR2 ANQGSEA. The V gene lost 4 bases and the J gene lost 0 bases, with 7 bases spanning the gap. The CDR3 sequence: CSVGQNSNQPQHF. Here the CDR3 DNA reads TGCAGCGTTGGACAGAATAGCAATCAGCCCCAGCATTTT.

V usage is TRBV7-8 and J usage is TRBJ2-7, with 10 bases identical to TRBD2. Per the germline V gene, CDR1 is SGHVS and CDR2 is FQNEAQ. This CDR3 spans 16 amino acids. V was pared by 7 bases and J by 4 bases, with 13 bases of the junction left unmatched. The CDR3 coding sequence is TGTGCCAGCACCTCACGTCCAGCGGGAGGGGGGTACGAGCAGTACTTC. Its translation: CASTSRPAGGGYEQYF.